The 13 T cell receptor beta chains presented below share a single source sample, sequenced in a study of shared clonotypes between healthy human individuals. Assay used: immunoSEQ multiplex PCR; TCRdb lists only in-frame clones, some missing. The table has about half a million clones, less than 85% seen once. The sequencing sample was made of PBMCs. These receptor sequences come from a woman in her thirties or forties in good health. Some clones in this sample may be carry-over from other donors' samples.

The chain employs TRBV4-1 and TRBJ2-3; D is uncertain. V lost 4 bases to trimming and J lost 1 base, with 6 bases between them. Germline-derived CDR1 and CDR2 are MGHRA and YSYEKL. The CDR3 length is 13 residues. The CDR3 coding sequence is TGCGCCAGCAGCCCCACGGGCACAGATACGCAGTATTTT. It codes for CASSPTGTDTQYF.

This clone was observed many times. The V call is TRBV7-2, the J call TRBJ2-1, with D maybe TRBD2 (5 bases). The CDR3 extends over 15 amino acids. The ends were cut back, 8 bases at V and 0 bases at J, with 14 bases in the middle. CDR1 and CDR2 (germline): SGHTA, FQGNSA. This chain's CDR3 is CASRSLGSSYNEQFF. CDR3 DNA sequence: TGTGCCAGCCGTTCTCTAGGGAGCTCCTACAATGAGCAGTTCTTC.

Details on this clone: This may be a read error, as it is one base from a much larger clone. This CDR3 is also generated by other DNA sequences in the sample. V gene TRBV30 combines with J gene TRBJ2-7; possibly TRBD2 for D (6 bases). V dropped 0 bases and J dropped 3 bases, with 12 bases sitting between them. This CDR3 comprises 14 residues. Germline V gene lookup returns CDR1 GTSNPN and CDR2 SVGIG (reference sequence). CDR3 sequence (DNA): TGTGCCTGGAGTGTACCCGGGGGAGGCTACGAGCAGTACTTC. Its protein product is CAWSVPGGGYEQYF. Full variable domain (remainder filled in from reference TRBV30 and TRBJ2-7): SQTIHQWPATLVQPVGSPLSLECTVEGTSNPNLYWYRQAAGRGLQLLFYSVGIGQISSEVPQNLSASRPQDRQFILSSKKLLLSDSGFYLCAWSVPGGGYEQYFGPGTRLTVT.

The genes are TRBV9 and TRBJ2-3; D unresolved. This CDR3 comprises 15 residues. Deletions cut 4 bases from V and 0 bases from J, with 12 bases between. Germline CDR1 and CDR2: SGDLS and YYNGEE. The CDR3 region is CASSPRSSSTDTQYF. CDR3 sequence (DNA): TGTGCCAGCAGCCCCCGGAGCTCTAGCACAGATACGCAGTATTTT.

This clone was seen only once. V usage is TRBV15 and J usage is TRBJ2-1, with TRBD2 identical over 14 bases. Germline trimming cut 0 bases from V and 5 bases from J; bases unmatched to any gene: 9. The CDR3 length is 19 residues. Germline V lookup: CDR1 LNHNV, CDR2 YYDKDF (reference sequence). DNA of the CDR3: TGTGCCACCAGCAGAGATCAATTCGGGACTAGCGGGAGTGACAATGAGCAGTTCTTC. Amino acids: CATSRDQFGTSGSDNEQFF.

Comment on this clone: The same CDR3 is also encoded by other DNA sequences in this sample. The CDR3: CASSSQGPGTEAFF. The DNA for the CDR3 is TGTGCCAGCAGCTCCCAGGGGCCGGGCACTGAAGCTTTCTTT. The chain combines TRBV7-3 with TRBJ1-1, with D possibly matching TRBD1 (6 bases). Deletions cut 4 bases from V and 4 bases from J, with 13 bases between. This CDR3 is built from 14 residues. CDR1 is SGHTA and CDR2 is FQGTGA in the germline V gene.

This clone came up once. The chain combines TRBV7-3 with TRBJ1-2; D might be TRBD1 (5 bases). V lost 5 bases to trimming and J lost 5 bases, with 12 bases between them. The germline gives CDR1 SGHTA, CDR2 FQGTGA. The CDR3 loop spans 13 amino acids. This CDR3 reads CASSQDSGYGYTF. The CDR3 coding sequence is TGTGCCAGCAGCCAAGACAGCGGTTATGGCTACACCTTC.

A few counts support this clone. The J gene is TRBJ1-3, the V gene TRBV2; tentatively, D is TRBD1 (5 bases). This CDR3 has 13 amino acids. Germline V gene data show CDR1 as SNHLY and CDR2 as FYNNEI. V lost 6 bases, J lost 4 bases, and 10 bases lay in between. The CDR3 DNA sequence: TGTGCCAGCAGAGGGGCTCCCGGAAACACCATATATTTT. As protein: CASRGAPGNTIYF.

Comments on this clone: A far larger clone is off by one base, so a read error is likely. Other DNA sequences in this specimen translate into the identical CDR3. The chain employs TRBV9 and TRBJ1-1; D might be TRBD1 (6 bases). With 0 bases removed from V and 4 bases from J, the gap between germline ends came to 7 bases. Germline lookup yields CDR1 SGDLS and CDR2 YYNGEE. CDR3 size: 13 residues. This chain's CDR3 is CASSVEGGTEAFF. CDR3 DNA sequence: TGTGCCAGCAGCGTAGAAGGGGGCACTGAAGCTTTCTTT.

The chain employs TRBV18 and TRBJ1-5, with a possible D match to TRBD1 (5 bases). CDR3 size: 15 residues. Germline V CDR1 and CDR2: KGHSH, LQKENI. V gave up 1 base and J gave up 9 bases, with 16 bases separating them. CDR3 nucleotide sequence: TGTGCCAGCTCACCACAAGAGGGGAGGAACGGGCCCCAGCATTTT. This codes for CASSPQEGRNGPQHF.

This clone was detected only a few times. The V gene is TRBV14, the J gene TRBJ2-3; TRBD2 matches 7 bases. V dropped 2 bases and J dropped 2; count of bases not matched to a gene: 10. The CDR3 spans 17 residues. In germline, CDR1 is SGHDN, CDR2 FVKESK. The CDR3 protein is CASSQYGLAGATDTQYF. The CDR3 coding sequence is TGTGCCAGCAGCCAATATGGATTAGCGGGTGCCACAGATACGCAGTATTTT.

The chain combines TRBV7-2 with TRBJ2-3; D might be TRBD2 (5 bases). CDR1 and CDR2 (germline): SGHTA, FQGNSA. The CDR3 has 14 amino acids. Trimming took 0 bases from V and 1 from J, leaving 5 bases between them. The CDR3 nucleotides read TGTGCCAGCAGCTTAGCGGGAGGCACAGATACGCAGTATTTT. Its translation is CASSLAGGTDTQYF.

Of note for this clone: Other DNA sequences in this sample translate to the same CDR3. This sequence joins TRBV4-3 and TRBJ1-5; D gene unclear. Trimming cost V 0 bases and J 6 bases, with 6 bases left between them. CDR1 and CDR2 from the germline V gene are LGHNA and YSLEER. The CDR3 has 13 amino acids. This chain's CDR3 is CASSQDLGQPQHF. As DNA, the CDR3 is TGCGCCAGCAGCCAAGATCTCGGTCAGCCCCAGCATTTT.